Following are 28 T cell receptor beta chains from one sample sequenced in a study of molecular identifiers for immune sequencing clone quantification. One entry per CDR3 protein results from TCRdb running MiXCR on the PCR reads. The sample lists around 480,000 distinct CDR3 sequences, about 25% occurring once. The sequenced material came from naive CD8+ T cells from blood, with Jurkat cell RNA spiked in. Subset meaning: FACS-sorted CD8+CD4-CCR7+CD45RA+ naive T cells. Receptors were obtained from a human donor in good health. Some libraries in this study had Jurkat cell RNA spiked in.

Concerning this clonotype: Mismatch with germline at one junction end may stem from a read error. The chain carries TRBV28 and TRBJ2-4; 7 bases align to TRBD2. The germline gives CDR1 MDHEN, CDR2 SYDVKM. The CDR3 runs 14 residues. As DNA, the CDR3 is TGTGCCAGCAGTTTATGGACTAGCAAAATCATTCAGTACTTC. Protein sequence: CASSLWTSKIIQYF.

In this sample, this clonotype turned up many times. V and J are TRBV29-1 and TRBJ2-3, with TRBD2 identical over 9 bases. From germline, CDR1 is SQVTM and CDR2 ANQGSEA. J was trimmed by 0 bases and V by 3 bases; bases with no gene match: 13. The CDR3 runs to 18 residues. CDR3 sequence (DNA): TGCAGCGTTGACTCTCTTTTGGCTAGCGGGACTAGCACAGATACGCAGTATTTT. Its translation: CSVDSLLASGTSTDTQYF.

This clonotype was seen only a few times. The V call is TRBV4-1, the J call TRBJ2-1, with no clear D. CDR1 and CDR2 (germline): MGHRA, YSYEKL. Deletions cut 0 bases from V and 0 bases from J, with 6 bases between. The CDR3 spans 15 residues. CDR3 region: CASSQDRPSYNEQFF. The CDR3 DNA follows: TGCGCCAGCAGCCAAGATAGGCCCTCCTACAATGAGCAGTTCTTC.

This chain links TRBV29-1 with TRBJ2-5, with 9 bases identical to TRBD2. Germline V CDR1 and CDR2: SQVTM, ANQGSEA. The CDR3 is made up of 16 amino acids. Trimming at V came to 3 bases and at J to 4 bases, leaving 12 bases not matched to a gene. The CDR3 region is CSVELAGRNTLETQYF. The CDR3 coding sequence is TGCAGCGTTGAGCTAGCGGGGAGAAATACTTTAGAGACCCAGTACTTC.

Note on this clonotype: A much larger clone differs from this one at a single base, so this may be a read error. The chain recombines TRBV5-6 with TRBJ2-3; D call uncertain. Germline V gene sequence: CDR1 SGHDT, CDR2 YYEEEE. Trimming took 3 bases from V and 4 from J, leaving 15 bases between them. This CDR3 spans 15 amino acids. The CDR3: CASSSADPGPDTQYF. The CDR3 DNA follows: TGTGCCAGCAGCTCGGCCGACCCTGGACCAGATACGCAGTATTTT.

As regards this clonotype: A much larger clone sits a single nucleotide away, making a read error possible. The chain joins TRBV20-1 to TRBJ2-3, with TRBD2 as a possible D gene (5 bases). This CDR3 contains 14 residues. Per the germline V gene, CDR1 is DFQATT and CDR2 is SNEGSKA (reference sequence). V dropped 3 bases and J dropped 0 bases, with 10 bases sitting between them. The CDR3 here is CSASNWTSTDTQYF. As DNA, the CDR3 is TGCAGTGCTAGTAACTGGACTAGCACAGATACGCAGTATTTT.

The chain uses TRBV12-3 or TRBV12-4 and TRBJ1-2; TRBD1 is a possible D gene (5 bases). With 6 bases removed from V and 5 bases from J, the gap between germline ends came to 13 bases. This CDR3 is 13 amino acids long. The CDR3 nucleotides read TGTGCCAGCAGCCCCGGGACTTATTATGGCTACACCTTC. Encoded protein: CASSPGTYYGYTF.

Points on this clonotype: This could be a read error, since a much larger clone is one nucleotide away. No conserved phenylalanine or tryptophan ends this CDR3, so it is likely a read error. The chain carries TRBV4-1 and TRBJ1-1; D perhaps matches TRBD1 (5 bases). Trimming pared 4 bases from V and 2 bases from J, leaving 14 bases between. Germline values: CDR1 MGHRA, CDR2 YSYEKL. The CDR3 covers 15 residues. The CDR3: CASSLAWGSNTEAFI. The CDR3, as DNA: TGCGCCAGCAGCCTTGCATGGGGCTCCAACACTGAAGCTTTCATT.

Worth noting for this clonotype: At one boundary the junction diverges from the germline segment, which might be a read error. This chain joins TRBV7-9 and TRBJ1-1; possibly TRBD1 for D (5 bases). Germline V gene data show CDR1 as SEHNR and CDR2 as FQNEAQ (reference sequence). The CDR3 has 15 residues. This CDR3 reads CAGSSPDRTHEEAFF. The CDR3 DNA is TGTGCCGGCAGCTCCCCAGACAGAACCCATGAAGAAGCTTTCTTT.

The J gene is TRBJ2-2, the V gene TRBV12-3 or TRBV12-4; 7 bases are a match to TRBD2. This CDR3 spans 18 amino acids. Unmatched junction bases numbered 15, after V lost 5 bases and J lost 3 bases. The CDR3 reads CASSLGGTAGRDTGELFF. The CDR3 DNA reads as TGTGCCAGCAGTCTCGGTGGAACAGCGGGACGAGACACCGGGGAGCTGTTTTTT.

This clonotype was seen ten or more times. This rearrangement joins TRBV29-1 to TRBJ2-6; no reliable D call. Trimming cost V 1 base and J 1 base, with 8 bases left between them. This CDR3 has 15 amino acids. Germline V gene sequence: CDR1 SQVTM, CDR2 ANQGSEA. CDR3 loop: CSVEGLESGANVLTF. CDR3 DNA: TGCAGCGTTGAAGGGCTGGAGTCTGGGGCCAACGTCCTGACTTTC.

Many counts were recorded for this clonotype. This chain uses TRBV14 with TRBJ1-2; D is uncertain. CDR3 length: 12 amino acids. V gave up 2 bases and J gave up 1 base, with 2 bases separating them. CDR1 is SGHDN, CDR2 FVKESK, per germline. The CDR3 bases are TGTGCCAGCAGCCAACTTAACTATGGCTACACCTTC. Its translation is CASSQLNYGYTF.

This clonotype was detected ten times or more. The CDR3 nucleotides are TGTGCGGGCGGGGAGACAGATACGCAGTATTTT. Translated, it gives CAGGETDTQYF. The gene calls are TRBV30 and TRBJ2-3; TRBD2 is a possible D gene (6 bases). Germline V lookup: CDR1 GTSNPN, CDR2 SVGIG (reference sequence). The CDR3 runs to 11 residues.

This rearrangement joins TRBV10-3 to TRBJ2-3; the D gene is possibly TRBD2 (5 bases). The CDR3 runs 16 residues. Germline V lookup: CDR1 ENHRY, CDR2 SYGVKD. The V gene lost 3 bases and the J gene lost 2 bases, with 15 bases spanning the gap. CDR3 sequence (DNA): TGTGCCATCAGTGAACTACCCCGGGATATCACAGATACGCAGTATTTT. Translating it yields CAISELPRDITDTQYF.

This clonotype was counted only a few times. The chain uses TRBV7-8 and TRBJ2-1; TRBD2 agrees at 8 bases. Germline values: CDR1 SGHVS, CDR2 FQNEAQ. With 1 base clipped from V and 8 bases from J, the junction kept 10 bases outside the gene matches. This CDR3 is built from 16 residues. DNA for the CDR3: TGTGCCAGCAGCTTAGTACGCGGGGGGAACGTCCATGAGCAGTTCTTC. Residues: CASSLVRGGNVHEQFF.

This clonotype was seen many times. This chain joins TRBV9 and TRBJ1-1; D is uncertain. The germline CDR1 and CDR2 sequences are SGDLS and YYNGEE. The CDR3 contains 14 residues. V lost 4 bases, J lost 6 bases, and 16 bases lay in between. CDR3: CASSSVDRASEAFF. The DNA for the CDR3 is TGTGCCAGCAGCAGCGTAGATAGGGCATCTGAAGCTTTCTTT.

This clonotype was seen a handful of times. One end of the junction varies from germline; a read error may be responsible. The chain recombines TRBV2 with TRBJ2-5; no clear D. Germline V gene sequence: CDR1 SNHLY, CDR2 FYNNEI. The CDR3 is 16 residues long. CDR3 protein: CAGSAKRITIGETQYF. CDR3 nucleotides: TGTGCCGGCAGTGCGAAAAGAATTACCATAGGGGAGACCCAGTACTTC.

This clonotype was seen only a few times. DNA for the CDR3: TGTGCCAGCAGCTTTGGGTCCTACGGACGGGCAGACAATCAGCCCCAGCATTTT. As protein: CASSFGSYGRADNQPQHF. V and J are TRBV7-9 and TRBJ1-5, with unresolved D. The germline V and J ends were trimmed by 3 bases and 3 bases, with 21 bases remaining between them. This CDR3 is built from 18 residues. The germline V gene encodes CDR1 SEHNR and CDR2 FQNEAQ (reference sequence). Filled out from reference TRBV7-9 and TRBJ1-5, the complete variable domain reads DTGVSQNPRHKITKRGQNVTFRCDPISEHNRLYWYRQTLGQGPEFLTYFQNEAQLEKSRLLSDRFSAERPKGSFSTLEIQRTEQGDSAMYLCASSFGSYGRADNQPQHFGDGTRLSIL.

The chain has TRBV4-2 and TRBJ2-7, with 8 bases aligning to TRBD2. V gave up 4 bases and J gave up 3 bases; unmatched junction bases: 5. The CDR3 runs 14 residues. Germline values: CDR1 LGHNA, CDR2 YNFKEQ. The CDR3 DNA reads as TGTGCCAGCAGCCGATTAACTAGCGGCTACGAGCAGTACTTC. This gives the protein CASSRLTSGYEQYF.

In its sample, this clonotype was seen a few times. The V call is TRBV20-1, the J call TRBJ2-7; 13 positions agree with TRBD2. V was clipped by 6 bases and J by 9 bases; unmatched bases: 17. Germline assignment: CDR1 DFQATT and CDR2 SNEGSKA (reference sequence). This CDR3 contains 16 residues. CDR3 loop: CSANSGTSGIPLGQYF. CDR3 bases: TGCAGTGCAAATTCCGGGACTAGCGGGATCCCCCTAGGGCAGTACTTC.

In its sample, this clonotype was seen a few times. V is TRBV2 and J is TRBJ2-2; TRBD2 matches 11 bases. The CDR3 covers 18 residues. The germline V gene encodes CDR1 SNHLY and CDR2 FYNNEI. With V trimmed by 4 bases and J by 4 bases, 11 bases remained unmatched. The CDR3: CASSVTSGSAQPTGELFF. The CDR3 nucleotides read TGTGCCAGCAGTGTTACTAGCGGGAGTGCCCAGCCCACCGGGGAGCTGTTTTTT. Using reference TRBV2 and TRBJ2-2 for the parts outside the CDR3, the full variable domain is EPEVTQTPSHQVTQMGQEVILRCVPISNHLYFYWYRQILGQKVEFLVSFYNNEISEKSEIFDDQFSVERPDGSNFTLKIRSTKLEDSAMYFCASSVTSGSAQPTGELFFGEGSRLTVL.

This clonotype was seen at least ten times. V gene TRBV6-2 or TRBV6-3 combines with J gene TRBJ1-1; D ambiguous. V was trimmed by 4 bases and J by 0 bases, leaving 6 bases between them. CDR1 is MNHEY, CDR2 SVGEGT, per germline. The length of the CDR3 is 13 residues. CDR3 nucleotides: TGTGCCAGCAGTTCAACCATGAACACTGAAGCTTTCTTT. It specifies CASSSTMNTEAFF.

This rearrangement joins TRBV30 to TRBJ1-5; D is unresolved. Germline values: CDR1 GTSNPN, CDR2 SVGIG (reference sequence). Trimming removed 0 bases at V and 7 bases at J, with 7 bases between. This CDR3 has 12 residues. This CDR3 is CAWSVEAQPQHF. The CDR3 nucleotides read TGTGCCTGGAGTGTAGAGGCCCAGCCCCAGCATTTT.

This clonotype has at least ten counts. The CDR3 sequence: CASSPREATNEKLFF. Written as DNA, the CDR3 is TGTGCCAGCAGCCCACGAGAAGCAACTAATGAAAAACTGTTTTTT. The V call is TRBV7-9, the J call TRBJ1-4; no firm D call. CDR3 length equals 15 residues. V shed 5 bases and J shed 0 bases, with 10 bases lying between them. CDR1 SEHNR and CDR2 FQNEAQ come from the germline V gene (reference sequence).

This clonotype has only a few counts. This chain uses TRBV6-2 or TRBV6-3 with TRBJ2-5; TRBD2 aligns across 8 bases. Germline V lookup: CDR1 MNHEY, CDR2 SVGEGT. This CDR3 is 15 amino acids long. Trimming cost V 6 bases and J 5 bases; bases outside gene matches: 11. The CDR3 protein is CASRESGSLGETQYF. CDR3 sequence (DNA): TGTGCCAGCAGGGAGAGCGGGAGCCTTGGGGAGACCCAGTACTTC.

This clonotype has a handful of counts. This chain links TRBV29-1 with TRBJ2-1, with 7 bases lining up with TRBD1. This CDR3 has 13 amino acids. Germline values: CDR1 SQVTM, CDR2 ANQGSEA. V dropped 4 bases and J dropped 2; count of bases not matched to a gene: 2. In DNA, the CDR3 is TGCAGCGTTGGGCAGGGGGCCTACAATGAGCAGTTCTTC. Residues: CSVGQGAYNEQFF.

The gene calls are TRBV7-2 and TRBJ2-1, with no clear D. Germline values: CDR1 SGHTA, CDR2 FQGNSA. The V and J ends lost 3 bases and 3 bases respectively, with 12 bases between them. This CDR3 is built from 15 residues. The CDR3 DNA is TGTGCCAGCAGCTTGTTAGAGGTCGGCTACAATGAGCAGTTCTTC. Amino acid sequence: CASSLLEVGYNEQFF.

Details on this clonotype: A much larger clone lies one base from this, so it may be a read error. The chain links TRBV20-1 to TRBJ1-5, with 7 positions matching TRBD1. The CDR3 has 16 residues. CDR1 is DFQATT and CDR2 is SNEGSKA in the germline V gene (reference sequence). V lost 2 bases to trimming and J lost 4 bases; unmatched junction nucleotides: 11. CDR3 nucleotide sequence: TGCAGTGCTAGAAATCTGAGAGGGGGCGAGAATCAGCCCCAGCATTTT. Translating it yields CSARNLRGGENQPQHF.